Presented here are 32 T cell receptor beta chains from one specimen sequenced in a study of blood T cell repertoires in COVID-19. Only in-frame clones appear in the TCRdb table, and some are missing; sequencing was by immunoSEQ multiplex PCR. The sample lists a few hundred thousand clones, around 80% occurring once. The specimen sequenced was peripheral blood. The receptors derive from a woman in her seventies with acute or convalescent COVID-19.

The genes are TRBV3-1 (or the pseudogene TRBV3-2) and TRBJ2-5; D is perhaps TRBD2 (6 bases). The CDR3 runs 16 residues. The germline V gene encodes CDR1 LGHDT and CDR2 YNNKEL (reference sequence). The V and J ends lost 3 bases and 0 bases respectively, with 14 bases between them. CDR3 region: CASSQRGAGDQETQYF. Here the CDR3 DNA reads TGTGCCAGCAGCCAGCGGGGAGCGGGTGACCAAGAGACCCAGTACTTC.

This chain connects TRBV5-6 to TRBJ1-2; D remains ambiguous. The CDR3 is made up of 13 amino acids. Per germline, CDR1 SGHDT and CDR2 YYEEEE. V lost 2 bases and J lost 4, with 9 bases in between. In DNA, the CDR3 is TGTGCCAGCAGCTTCTGGGCTGGCTATGGCTACACCTTC. It translates to CASSFWAGYGYTF.

The chain has TRBV7-2 and TRBJ2-3, with TRBD2 matching over 9 bases. The ends lost 1 base at V and 5 bases at J; junction bases unmatched: 7. CDR1 and CDR2 from the germline V gene are SGHTA and FQGNSA. The CDR3 has 16 amino acids. In DNA, the CDR3 is TGTGCCAGCAGCTTAGGTCGCGGGGGGGCCAGAGATACGCAGTATTTT. It encodes CASSLGRGGARDTQYF.

The chain recombines TRBV30 with TRBJ1-6; 8 bases agree with TRBD1. The CDR3 covers 13 residues. Per the germline V gene, CDR1 is GTSNPN and CDR2 is SVGIG (reference sequence). J was trimmed by 8 bases and V by 8 bases; bases with no gene match: 8. CDR3 DNA: TGTGCCCGACAACAGGGGGACGATTCACCCCTCCACTTT. Translation gives CARQQGDDSPLHF.

J is TRBJ1-1 and V is TRBV9, with D possibly matching TRBD1 (6 bases). Trimming removed 4 bases at V and 6 bases at J, with 19 bases between. The germline gives CDR1 SGDLS, CDR2 YYNGEE. This CDR3 contains 15 residues. The CDR3 region is CASSLTGFQWSEAFF. CDR3 in DNA: TGTGCCAGCAGCTTGACAGGTTTTCAATGGTCTGAAGCTTTCTTT.

V usage is TRBV4-1 and J usage is TRBJ1-3; perhaps TRBD1 as D (6 bases). This CDR3 comprises 15 residues. The V gene's germline CDR1 is MGHRA and CDR2 YSYEKL. Deletions cut 2 bases from V and 0 bases from J, with 8 bases between. Here the CDR3 reads CASSQQGFSGNTIYF. In nucleotides, the CDR3 is TGCGCCAGCAGCCAACAGGGGTTCTCTGGAAACACCATATATTTT.

The table lists this clone with many counts. This chain connects TRBV4-3 to TRBJ2-5, with TRBD2 matching over 13 bases. J was trimmed by 5 bases and V by 1 base; bases with no gene match: 7. This CDR3 contains 17 residues. The germline V gene encodes CDR1 LGHNA and CDR2 YSLEER. The CDR3 DNA reads as TGCGCCAGCAGCCAAGCGGGGACTAGCGGGGTAGGGGAGACCCAGTACTTC. It is translated as CASSQAGTSGVGETQYF.

The chain is built from TRBV7-6 and TRBJ2-2; D uncertain. V shed 1 base and J shed 5 bases, with 8 bases lying between them. CDR1 and CDR2 (germline): SGHVS, FNYEAQ. The CDR3 is 14 amino acids. CDR3 region: CASSLGQRTGELFF. CDR3 in DNA: TGTGCCAGCAGCTTAGGACAACGGACCGGGGAGCTGTTTTTT.

The chain carries TRBV6-2 or TRBV6-3 and TRBJ2-5, with 14 bases fitting TRBD2. This CDR3 spans 20 amino acids. V trimming: 3 bases; J trimming: 3 bases; junction bases outside the gene matches: 15. In germline, CDR1 is MNHEY, CDR2 SVGEGT. CDR3 sequence reads: CASSYYGLAGGPSVKETQYF. CDR3 nucleotide sequence: TGTGCCAGCAGTTATTATGGACTAGCGGGGGGCCCGTCGGTGAAAGAGACCCAGTACTTC.

The gene calls are TRBV5-1 and TRBJ2-7; 7 nucleotides match TRBD2. The V and J ends lost 2 bases and 5 bases, in that order; junction bases with no gene match: 7. The germline V gene has CDR1 SGHRS and CDR2 YFSETQ. The CDR3 is made up of 14 amino acids. The CDR3 nucleotides read TGCGCCAGCAGCTTATCGGGGAGGGTCGACGAGCAGTACTTC. Residues: CASSLSGRVDEQYF.

The rearrangement joins TRBV2 to TRBJ1-5; TRBD1 might be the D (6 bases). Germline loops: CDR1 SNHLY, CDR2 FYNNEI. Trimming shortened V by 7 bases and J by 4 bases, and 20 bases separated the two germline ends. There are 16 residues in the CDR3. CDR3 in amino acids: CASTRDVGAVNQPQHF. DNA for the CDR3: TGTGCCAGCACACGGGACGTGGGGGCTGTTAATCAGCCCCAGCATTTT.

This chain joins TRBV19 and TRBJ2-7; 7 bases match TRBD1. Germline V gene sequence: CDR1 LNHDA, CDR2 SQIVND (reference sequence). There are 16 residues in the CDR3. Trimming at V came to 6 bases and at J to 3 bases, leaving 14 bases not matched to a gene. CDR3 residues: CASSQTSTGVHYEQYF. DNA for the CDR3: TGTGCCAGTAGCCAGACTTCTACAGGGGTCCACTACGAGCAGTACTTC.

This clone was seen only a few times. The rearrangement uses TRBV19 and TRBJ2-5, with 8 bases that match TRBD1. There are 13 residues in the CDR3. V shed 8 bases and J 2 bases; nucleotides not matched to a gene: 4. Per the germline V gene, CDR1 is LNHDA and CDR2 is SQIVND (reference sequence). In DNA form, the CDR3 reads TGTGCCAGTGAGGACAGGGTACAAGAGACCCAGTACTTC. Residues: CASEDRVQETQYF.

The V and J genes are TRBV6-6 and TRBJ1-2; TRBD1 agrees at 9 bases. J lost 8 bases, V lost 5 bases, and 9 bases had no gene match. Germline V gene sequence: CDR1 MNHNY, CDR2 SVGAGI (reference sequence). This CDR3 has 14 residues. DNA of the CDR3: TGTGCCAGCAGTCAACCGGGACAGGGCTACGGCTACACCTTC. Translation gives CASSQPGQGYGYTF.

The chain uses TRBV10-1 and TRBJ2-5, with 8 nucleotides matching TRBD1. Per the germline V gene, CDR1 is WNHNN and CDR2 is SYGVQD (reference sequence). Unmatched junction bases numbered 6, after V lost 5 bases and J lost 4 bases. The CDR3 runs 14 residues. The DNA of the CDR3 is TGCGCCAGCAGTCTAGTAGACAGGGGAGAGACCCAGTACTTC. Its protein is CASSLVDRGETQYF.

This clone was seen a handful of times. The rearrangement joins TRBV10-3 to TRBJ1-4, with 8 bases identical to TRBD1. The CDR3 is 14 amino acids. The trim removed 2 bases at V and 4 bases at J, leaving 0 bases unmatched. Germline CDR1 reads ENHRY; CDR2 reads SYGVKD. CDR3 nucleotides: TGTGCCATCAGTGAGGACAGGGGTAATGAAAAACTGTTTTTT. Amino acid sequence: CAISEDRGNEKLFF.

V is TRBV7-7 and J is TRBJ2-3; no clear D. Per germline, CDR1 SSHAT and CDR2 FNYEAQ (reference sequence). V shed 5 bases and J shed 2 bases, with 11 bases lying between them. The CDR3 totals 14 residues. In nucleotides, the CDR3 is TGTGCCAGCAGCCCTTCAGACAACACAGATACGCAGTATTTT. Amino acid sequence: CASSPSDNTDTQYF.

The chain employs TRBV18 and TRBJ2-7, with D hard to call. This CDR3 is 12 amino acids long. CDR1 is KGHSH, CDR2 LQKENI, per germline. Trimming stripped 6 bases from V and 2 bases from J, with 8 bases between. The CDR3 loop reads CASSLAAYEQYF. The CDR3 DNA reads as TGTGCCAGCTCCCTCGCAGCCTACGAGCAGTACTTC.

J is TRBJ2-2 and V is TRBV11-2; TRBD2 matches 16 bases. The CDR3 extends over 19 amino acids. Unmatched junction bases numbered 11, after V lost 3 bases and J lost 7 bases. Per germline, CDR1 SGHAT and CDR2 FQNNGV. This CDR3 is CASSFISGLAGGPGGELFF. Written as DNA, the CDR3 is TGTGCCAGCAGCTTTATTTCGGGACTAGCGGGGGGGCCCGGCGGGGAGCTGTTTTTT.

The chain is built from TRBV19 and TRBJ2-7; perhaps TRBD2 as D (5 bases). The germline V gene has CDR1 LNHDA and CDR2 SQIVND (reference sequence). Trimming took off 6 bases at V and 3 bases at J, with 15 bases between the two ends. The CDR3 runs to 14 residues. The DNA of the CDR3 is TGTGCCAGTAGCCCTTTGGTTCGGGACTACGAGCAGTACTTC. It translates to CASSPLVRDYEQYF.

This clone came up once. V gene TRBV5-1 combines with J gene TRBJ2-3, with D maybe TRBD1 (6 bases). The CDR3 contains 15 residues. V lost 3 bases, J lost 0 bases, and 11 bases lay in between. The germline CDR1 and CDR2 sequences are SGHRS and YFSETQ. CDR3 coding DNA: TGCGCCAGCAGCTCCACAGGGATTAGCACAGATACGCAGTATTTT. Its translation is CASSSTGISTDTQYF.

The chain couples TRBV14 to TRBJ1-4, with D unresolved. V dropped 0 bases and J dropped 12 bases, with 11 bases sitting between them. The germline gives CDR1 SGHDN, CDR2 FVKESK. The CDR3 sequence is 13 residues long. DNA of the CDR3: TGTGCCAGCAGCCAAGAGGCTAGGTGGGAACTGTTTTTT. It translates to CASSQEARWELFF.

V is TRBV5-1 and J is TRBJ2-5; 11 bases agree with TRBD2. This CDR3 is 14 amino acids long. J was trimmed by 5 bases and V by 6 bases; bases with no gene match: 6. The germline CDR1 and CDR2 sequences are SGHRS and YFSETQ. Here the CDR3 DNA reads TGCGCCAGCAAGTCGACTAGCGGGGAGGAGACCCAGTACTTC. Its protein is CASKSTSGEETQYF.

This chain links TRBV6-1 with TRBJ2-3, with a tentative D call TRBD2 (5 bases). The CDR3 contains 13 residues. V lost 3 bases to trimming and J lost 4 bases, with 8 bases between them. From germline, CDR1 is MNHNS and CDR2 SASEGT. CDR3 sequence: CASSDLGADTQYF. Written as DNA, the CDR3 is TGTGCCAGCAGTGACCTCGGGGCAGATACGCAGTATTTT.

The rearrangement links TRBV6-5 to TRBJ2-1; the D gene is possibly TRBD1 (6 bases). V lost 1 base and J 6 bases, leaving 16 bases between the germline ends. Germline CDR1 MNHEY, CDR2 SVGAGI. This CDR3 contains 16 residues. The CDR3 sequence: CASSYWGRGAVNEQFF. The CDR3 nucleotides are TGTGCCAGCAGTTACTGGGGCAGGGGTGCCGTCAATGAGCAGTTCTTC.

This rearrangement joins TRBV6-1 to TRBJ1-4, with no clear D. Germline V CDR1 and CDR2: MNHNS, SASEGT. The CDR3 has 16 amino acids. Trimming removed 3 bases at V and 0 bases at J, with 11 bases between. CDR3: CASSESSAATNEKLFF. The CDR3 DNA follows: TGTGCCAGCAGTGAGTCAAGTGCGGCAACTAATGAAAAACTGTTTTTT.

The chain recombines TRBV30 with TRBJ2-5; D perhaps matches TRBD1 (7 bases). V was shortened by 2 bases and J by 5 bases, with 12 bases between the two germline ends. The CDR3 spans 13 residues. CDR1 is GTSNPN and CDR2 is SVGIG in the germline V gene (reference sequence). The CDR3 region is CAWSPRGRETQYF. CDR3 DNA sequence: TGTGCCTGGAGTCCCAGGGGGAGGGAGACCCAGTACTTC.

A few counts support this clone. The rearrangement uses TRBV5-1 and TRBJ1-2; a weak D match, TRBD1 (5 bases). The CDR3 has 14 amino acids. The V and J ends lost 0 bases and 8 bases respectively, with 14 bases between them. CDR1 is SGHRS and CDR2 is YFSETQ in the germline V gene. In nucleotides, the CDR3 is TGCGCCAGCAGCTTGGCCGGCCCCCAGGGCGGCTACACCTTC. This gives the protein CASSLAGPQGGYTF.

This CDR3 reads CAWSVSDTQYF. The DNA for the CDR3 is TGTGCCTGGAGTGTCTCAGATACGCAGTATTTT. The V call is TRBV30, the J call TRBJ2-3, with D unresolved. This CDR3 comprises 11 residues. Per germline, CDR1 GTSNPN and CDR2 SVGIG (reference sequence). Trimming removed 0 bases at V and 4 bases at J, with 2 bases between. Full variable domain (outside the CDR3, taken from reference TRBV30 and TRBJ2-3): SQTIHQWPATLVQPVGSPLSLECTVEGTSNPNLYWYRQAAGRGLQLLFYSVGIGQISSEVPQNLSASRPQDRQFILSSKKLLLSDSGFYLCAWSVSDTQYFGPGTRLTVL.

The chain uses TRBV27 and TRBJ1-1; weak D call: TRBD1 (5 bases). In germline, CDR1 is MNHEY, CDR2 SMNVEV (reference sequence). The CDR3 loop spans 16 amino acids. The V end lost 0 bases, the J end lost 5 bases, and 16 bases lay between the germline ends. The CDR3 nucleotides read TGTGCCAGCAGTTTATCGGGGGAGGGATGGGTAACTGAAGCTTTCTTT. It translates to CASSLSGEGWVTEAFF.

The chain employs TRBV4-2 and TRBJ2-2; D gene ambiguous. Per germline, CDR1 LGHNA and CDR2 YNFKEQ. This CDR3 is 16 amino acids long. The V end lost 0 bases, the J end lost 1 base, and 9 bases lay between the germline ends. Here the CDR3 reads CASSQDHSLNTGELFF. In DNA, the CDR3 is TGTGCCAGCAGCCAAGATCACAGCCTGAACACCGGGGAGCTGTTTTTT.

The rearrangement uses TRBV10-3 and TRBJ1-2; 9 bases are a match to TRBD1. The trim removed 5 bases at V and 4 bases at J, leaving 2 bases unmatched. Germline V gene data show CDR1 as ENHRY and CDR2 as SYGVKD. This CDR3 is built from 13 residues. The CDR3 spells CAISSGQGYGYTF. DNA of the CDR3: TGTGCCATCAGTTCGGGACAGGGCTATGGCTACACCTTC.